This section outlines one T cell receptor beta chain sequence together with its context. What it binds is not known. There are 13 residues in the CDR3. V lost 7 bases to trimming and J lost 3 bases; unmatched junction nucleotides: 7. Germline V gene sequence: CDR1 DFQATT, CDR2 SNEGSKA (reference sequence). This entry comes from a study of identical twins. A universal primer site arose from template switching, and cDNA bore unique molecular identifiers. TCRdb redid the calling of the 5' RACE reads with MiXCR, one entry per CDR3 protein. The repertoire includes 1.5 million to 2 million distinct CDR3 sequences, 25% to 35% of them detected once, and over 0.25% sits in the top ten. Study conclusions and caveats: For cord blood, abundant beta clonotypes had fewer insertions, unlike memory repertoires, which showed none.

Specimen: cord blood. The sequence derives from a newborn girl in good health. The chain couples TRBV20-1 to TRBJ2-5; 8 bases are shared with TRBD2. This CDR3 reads CSVSGGQKETQYF. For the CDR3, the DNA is TGCAGTGTTTCGGGGGGGCAGAAAGAGACCCAGTACTTC.